This T cell receptor beta chain is drawn from a study of blood T cell repertoires in COVID-19. Study details: The study drew acute and convalescent COVID-19 samples from the United States, Italy and Spain.

The repertoire was sequenced with immunoSEQ multiplex PCR; TCRdb's copy has only in-frame clones and lacks some. Of about 240,000 clones listed, 88% are singletons. Trimming removed 1 base at V and 0 bases at J, with 10 bases between. Germline V CDR1 and CDR2: SGHVS, FNYEAQ. The CDR3 consists of 16 residues. Sequenced: peripheral blood. V gene TRBV7-6 combines with J gene TRBJ1-3, with a tentative D call TRBD1 (6 bases). This receptor was obtained from a woman aged 40 to 50 who had recovered from COVID-19. The CDR3 DNA follows: TGTGCCAGCAGCTTAGTCGGGACACCCTCTGGAAACACCATATATTTT. Translating gives CASSLVGTPSGNTIYF.